A selection of T cell receptor beta chains follows, all from one sample in a study of cytomegalovirus exposure and HLA in healthy donors. Sequenced by immunoSEQ multiplex PCR; TCRdb stores in-frame clones only, minus some. This table holds about 110,000 clones, about 75% found once. Sequenced input: PBMCs. The receptor source for this set is a man in his forties in good health and CMV-seronegative. Both conserved end residues are part of each CDR3. Fields, in order: V gene, D gene, clone size, J gene, CDR3 protein, CDR3 DNA. The D gene is left open where the match is weak. The size field is filled for only some rows; it gives once, few, many or a size class.

V: TRBV6-7
D: NA
size: NA
J: TRBJ2-2
CDR3: CARSVKLANTGELFF
DNA: TGTGCCAGATCCGTCAAGCTCGCGAACACCGGGGAGCTGTTTTTT

V: TRBV14
D: NA
size: NA
J: TRBJ2-3
CDR3: CASSLGAAQYF
DNA: TGTGCCAGCAGCCTGGGGGCGGCGCAGTATTTT

V: TRBV27
D: TRBD2
size: NA
J: TRBJ2-2
CDR3: CAAAGGFSNTGELFF
DNA: TGTGCCGCCGCGGGGGGGTTCTCGAACACCGGGGAGCTGTTTTTT

V: TRBV7-6
D: NA
size: few
J: TRBJ1-1
CDR3: CASSLGEGRTMNTEAFF
DNA: TGTGCCAGCAGCTTAGGGGAGGGACGGACTATGAACACTGAAGCTTTCTTT

V: TRBV18
D: TRBD1
size: few
J: TRBJ1-2
CDR3: CASSQGTDYGYTF
DNA: TGTGCCAGCTCACAAGGGACAGACTATGGCTACACCTTC

V: TRBV6-5
D: TRBD1
size: NA
J: TRBJ2-2
CDR3: CASSYVRTGAGELFF
DNA: TGTGCCAGCAGTTACGTCAGGACAGGGGCCGGGGAGCTGTTTTTT

V: TRBV18
D: TRBD1
size: NA
J: TRBJ1-4
CDR3: CASSPPTGANEKLFF
DNA: TGTGCCAGCTCACCCCCGACAGGGGCTAATGAAAAACTGTTTTTT

V: TRBV4-1
D: TRBD2
size: NA
J: TRBJ2-1
CDR3: CASSPGLADEQFF
DNA: TGCGCCAGCAGTCCCGGACTAGCCGATGAGCAGTTCTTC

V: TRBV5-5
D: TRBD1
size: NA
J: TRBJ2-7
CDR3: CASSPPGQGFGYEQYF
DNA: TGTGCCAGCAGCCCCCCGGGACAGGGATTCGGCTACGAGCAGTACTTC

V: TRBV29-1
D: NA
size: NA
J: TRBJ1-4
CDR3: CSVAGAEEKLFF
DNA: TGCAGCGTAGCAGGGGCTGAGGAAAAACTGTTTTTT

V: TRBV11-2
D: NA
size: few
J: TRBJ2-3
CDR3: CASSPRGGYTDTQYF
DNA: TGTGCCAGCAGCCCGAGGGGGGGCTACACAGATACGCAGTATTTT

V: TRBV5-6
D: TRBD2
size: few
J: TRBJ2-5
CDR3: CASSLLLAGGVGETQYF
DNA: TGTGCCAGCAGCCTCCTACTAGCGGGGGGGGTCGGGGAGACCCAGTACTTC

V: TRBV7-2
D: TRBD1
size: NA
J: TRBJ2-4
CDR3: CASSLTGQNIQYF
DNA: TGTGCCAGCAGCTTGACAGGGCAAAACATTCAGTACTTC

V: TRBV14
D: TRBD1
size: NA
J: TRBJ1-2
CDR3: CASSQTGGSYGYTF
DNA: TGTGCCAGCAGCCAAACAGGGGGCAGCTATGGCTACACCTTC

V: TRBV6-5
D: TRBD1
size: NA
J: TRBJ2-7
CDR3: CASRGRQGYEQYF
DNA: TGTGCCAGCAGGGGTCGACAGGGGTACGAGCAGTACTTC

V: TRBV5-5
D: TRBD1
size: NA
J: TRBJ2-1
CDR3: CASSLRDSSYNEQFF
DNA: TGTGCCAGCAGCTTGCGGGACAGCTCCTACAATGAGCAGTTCTTC

V: TRBV2
D: NA
size: NA
J: TRBJ2-1
CDR3: CASSALALGNEQFF
DNA: TGTGCCAGCAGTGCACTAGCTCTGGGCAATGAGCAGTTCTTC

V: TRBV2
D: NA
size: NA
J: TRBJ2-7
CDR3: CASSSSYEQYF
DNA: TGTGCCAGCAGTTCCTCGTACGAGCAGTACTTC

V: TRBV18
D: NA
size: NA
J: TRBJ1-1
CDR3: CASSLRQVGTEAFF
DNA: TGTGCCAGCTCACTGAGACAGGTCGGGACTGAAGCTTTCTTT

V: TRBV11-3
D: TRBD2
size: NA
J: TRBJ2-7
CDR3: CASSRGGDDYEQYF
DNA: TGTGCCAGCAGCCGGGGAGGGGACGACTACGAGCAGTACTTC

V: TRBV11-2
D: NA
size: NA
J: TRBJ2-5
CDR3: CASSTSGLPGETQYF
DNA: TGTGCCAGCAGCACATCTGGACTACCGGGAGAGACCCAGTACTTC

V: TRBV4-2
D: NA
size: NA
J: TRBJ1-1
CDR3: CASSQDVTREGGTEAFF
DNA: TGTGCCAGCAGCCAAGATGTTACGCGGGAGGGAGGTACTGAAGCTTTCTTT

V: TRBV7-8
D: TRBD1
size: NA
J: TRBJ2-1
CDR3: CASSQAGGYNEQFF
DNA: TGTGCCAGCAGCCAGGCAGGGGGCTACAATGAGCAGTTCTTC

V: TRBV29-1
D: NA
size: NA
J: TRBJ2-3
CDR3: CSVDLDTDTQYF
DNA: TGCAGCGTTGACCTAGACACAGATACGCAGTATTTT

V: TRBV12-5
D: TRBD1
size: NA
J: TRBJ1-2
CDR3: CASGSPRQGVYGYTF
DNA: TGTGCTAGTGGCTCCCCTAGACAGGGGGTCTATGGCTACACCTTC

V: TRBV7-9
D: NA
size: NA
J: TRBJ1-4
CDR3: CASSLYPDPGNEKLFF
DNA: TGTGCCAGCAGCTTATACCCGGATCCGGGTAATGAAAAACTGTTTTTT

V: TRBV28
D: NA
size: NA
J: TRBJ2-7
CDR3: CATRRDSGRPYEQYF
DNA: TGTGCCACCAGGCGGGACTCAGGGCGTCCCTACGAGCAGTACTTC

V: TRBV6-5
D: TRBD1
size: NA
J: TRBJ2-5
CDR3: CASSSGTGGREQYF
DNA: TGTGCCAGCAGTTCCGGGACAGGGGGCCGGGAGCAGTACTTC

V: TRBV29-1
D: TRBD2
size: NA
J: TRBJ2-5
CDR3: CSVEGGGQETQYF
DNA: TGCAGCGTTGAAGGCGGGGGCCAAGAGACCCAGTACTTC

V: TRBV7-2
D: TRBD1
size: NA
J: TRBJ2-1
CDR3: CASSDRDRGNEQFF
DNA: TGTGCCAGCAGCGACCGGGACAGGGGCAATGAGCAGTTCTTC

V: TRBV5-1
D: TRBD1
size: once
J: TRBJ2-1
CDR3: CASSLTPGQVNNEQFF
DNA: TGCGCCAGCAGCTTGACCCCGGGACAGGTGAACAATGAGCAGTTCTTC

V: TRBV5-1
D: TRBD1
size: NA
J: TRBJ2-7
CDR3: CASSLQGYYEQYF
DNA: TGCGCCAGCAGCCTACAGGGGTACTACGAGCAGTACTTC

V: TRBV5-1
D: TRBD1
size: once
J: TRBJ1-2
CDR3: CASSRGQGQLFDGYTF
DNA: TGCGCCAGCAGCAGGGGACAGGGGCAGCTGTTTGATGGCTACACCTTC

V: TRBV10-1
D: TRBD2
size: NA
J: TRBJ2-1
CDR3: CASSESRGETIYNEQFF
DNA: TGCGCCAGCAGTGAGTCGCGGGGGGAAACTATATACAATGAGCAGTTCTTC

V: TRBV5-1
D: NA
size: NA
J: TRBJ1-2
CDR3: CASSLGEAYGYTF
DNA: TGCGCCAGCAGCTTGGGAGAGGCTTATGGCTACACCTTC

V: TRBV4-1
D: NA
size: NA
J: TRBJ2-3
CDR3: CASSQVSLPSTDTQYF
DNA: TGCGCCAGCAGCCAAGTTAGCCTTCCTAGCACAGATACGCAGTATTTT

V: TRBV9
D: TRBD2
size: NA
J: TRBJ2-5
CDR3: CASSADAGGETQYF
DNA: TGTGCCAGCAGCGCGGACGCGGGGGGGGAGACCCAGTACTTC

V: TRBV14
D: NA
size: NA
J: TRBJ1-6
CDR3: CASANTGTPNSPLHF
DNA: TGTGCCAGCGCGAACACAGGCACGCCTAATTCACCCCTCCACTTT

V: TRBV4-1
D: TRBD2
size: NA
J: TRBJ2-7
CDR3: CASSQDPAGGFSYEQYF
DNA: TGCGCCAGCAGCCAAGACCCAGCGGGGGGCTTCTCCTACGAGCAGTACTTC

V: TRBV2
D: NA
size: NA
J: TRBJ1-4
CDR3: CASSETGKEKLFF
DNA: TGTGCCAGCAGTGAAACAGGCAAGGAAAAACTGTTTTTT

V: TRBV19
D: TRBD2
size: NA
J: TRBJ2-7
CDR3: CASTQYWTSGGTNKQYF
DNA: TGTGCCAGTACCCAATACTGGACTAGCGGGGGGACGAACAAGCAGTACTTC

V: TRBV6-6
D: TRBD1
size: NA
J: TRBJ1-2
CDR3: CASRSRDSYYGYTF
DNA: TGTGCCAGCAGATCCCGGGACAGTTACTATGGCTACACCTTC

V: TRBV7-7
D: NA
size: NA
J: TRBJ2-2
CDR3: CASSLGAARGTGELFF
DNA: TGTGCCAGCAGCTTAGGAGCTGCCCGGGGCACCGGGGAGCTGTTTTTT

V: TRBV19
D: NA
size: NA
J: TRBJ1-1
CDR3: CASIRRGGPDTIEAFF
DNA: TGTGCCAGTATTAGGCGCGGGGGACCCGATACAATCGAAGCTTTCTTT

V: TRBV2
D: NA
size: NA
J: TRBJ1-1
CDR3: CASSDRRQNTEAFF
DNA: TGTGCCAGCAGTGACAGACGACAGAACACTGAAGCTTTCTTT

V: TRBV27
D: NA
size: once
J: TRBJ2-2
CDR3: CASSSGGANTGELFF
DNA: TGTGCCAGCAGTTCTGGCGGGGCGAACACCGGGGAGCTGTTTTTT

V: TRBV6-1
D: TRBD2
size: NA
J: TRBJ2-5
CDR3: CASSEGRERGRGETQYF
DNA: TGTGCCAGCAGTGAAGGTCGTGAGCGGGGGCGGGGAGAGACCCAGTACTTC

V: TRBV2
D: TRBD1
size: NA
J: TRBJ2-1
CDR3: CASNRGPYNEQFF
DNA: TGTGCCAGCAACAGGGGGCCCTACAATGAGCAGTTCTTC

V: TRBV6-5
D: NA
size: NA
J: TRBJ2-7
CDR3: CASTLQVGWSYEQYF
DNA: TGTGCCAGCACATTGCAGGTCGGTTGGTCCTACGAGCAGTACTTC

V: TRBV27
D: TRBD1
size: few
J: TRBJ1-1
CDR3: CASSTQQGARTEAFF
DNA: TGTGCCAGCAGTACCCAACAGGGGGCGAGAACTGAAGCTTTCTTT

V: TRBV19
D: TRBD1
size: NA
J: TRBJ2-5
CDR3: CASSPDRGETQYF
DNA: TGTGCCAGTAGCCCGGACAGGGGAGAGACCCAGTACTTC

V: TRBV12-5
D: TRBD1
size: NA
J: TRBJ2-5
CDR3: CASGYITGGGKTQYF
DNA: TGTGCTAGTGGTTACATCACAGGGGGCGGGAAGACCCAGTACTTC